The text below deals with one T cell receptor (beta chain). As yet, its antigen is unknown. TCRdb keeps only in-frame clones here, not all; method: immunoSEQ multiplex PCR. The sample consists of fewer than 600,000 clones, 89% of them appearing once. This sample was included in a study of Ad26.COV2.S vaccination and SARS-CoV-2 variants. Across the whole study: The authors gave Ad26.COV2.S intramuscularly, either once or twice 56 days apart.

Points from the study as a whole: The study found higher spike-specific TCR breadth in vaccine than placebo recipients. Breadth, reportedly substantial, characterized the spike-specific CD8+ and CD4+ T cell responses after vaccination.

The sample's treatment: around 19 received Ad26.COV2.S at low or high dose, single or two shots; about five received placebo; per-sample allocation not given. Vaccine and placebo recipients were sampled on day 63 after the first injection. Sequences were derived from peripheral blood, sampled in a trial of Ad26.COV2.S vaccine versus placebo. This clonotype was obtained from a person aged 18-60 years who received the Ad26.COV2.S COVID-19 vaccine or a placebo.

CDR3 DNA: TGCAGCGTTGAGGGGGTTTTCGAGCAGTACTTC. It translates to CSVEGVFEQYF. The gene calls are TRBV29-1 and TRBJ2-7; tentatively, D is TRBD1 or TRBD2 (5 bases each). V lost 3 bases and J 6 bases, leaving 9 bases between the germline ends. Per the germline V gene, CDR1 is SQVTM and CDR2 is ANQGSEA. CDR3 size: 11 residues.